The rows below give T cell receptor beta chains drawn from one sample of a study of early T cells in non-severe SARS-CoV-2 infection. TCRdb passed the 5' RACE reads through MiXCR, listing each CDR3 protein once. This table holds tens of thousands of distinct CDR3 sequences, 10% found once. The sequences come from whole blood, collected at baseline. These receptors originate from an adult who was a healthcare worker with PCR-confirmed SARS-CoV-2 infection or an uninfected control (not recorded which). Both conserved end residues are part of each CDR3. Each record gives: clone size, J gene, D gene, CDR3 length, V gene, CDR3 DNA, CDR3 protein. A D gene is named only where the DNA matches it firmly. Rows give clone size only sometimes, using once, few, many, or a class for an expanded clone.

>NA|TRBJ2-7|TRBD1|15|TRBV11-2
TGTGCCAGCAGCTGGGGGACAGCAACCACCTACGAGCAGTACTTC
CASSWGTATTYEQYF
>few|TRBJ2-1|TRBD2|16|TRBV9
TGTGCCAGCAGTAAGGATCTAGCGGGGGGAAAGAATGAGCAGTTCTTC
CASSKDLAGGKNEQFF
>many|TRBJ2-7|NA|14|TRBV7-2
TGTGCCAGCAGCTTGGACACTATGTCCTACGAGCAGTACTTC
CASSLDTMSYEQYF
>NA|TRBJ2-1|NA|14|TRBV18
TGTGCCAGCTCAAAAAGGGCACAGAACAATGAGCAGTTCTTC
CASSKRAQNNEQFF
>few|TRBJ1-2|NA|17|TRBV18
TGTGCCAGCTCACCACGGGTGGGAGCGGCCGACCCAGATGGCTACACCTTC
CASSPRVGAADPDGYTF
>many|TRBJ2-1|NA|17|TRBV18
TGTGCCAGCTCACCAACAGACCGGGGGTTGGCCTACAATGAGCAGTTCTTC
CASSPTDRGLAYNEQFF
>few|TRBJ1-1|NA|12|TRBV10-3
TGTGCCATCAGGGGTGAAACGGACCTCCTCCTCTTT
CAIRGETDLLLF
>few|TRBJ2-5|NA|13|TRBV27
TGTGCCAGCAGACCCAGACAGGGAGGGTTCCAGTACTTC
CASRPRQGGFQYF
>few|TRBJ2-1|NA|14|TRBV10-3
TGTGCCATCAGTGAATTGGGGTTACAGAATGAGCAGTTCTTC
CAISELGLQNEQFF
>few|TRBJ2-5|NA|14|TRBV10-3
TGTGCCATCAGTGAAGAGACTTGGGCCGAGACCCAGTACTTC
CAISEETWAETQYF
>many|TRBJ1-2|NA|13|TRBV10-3
TGTGCCATCAGTGAGTGGACAAACTATGGCTACACCTTC
CAISEWTNYGYTF
>NA|TRBJ2-3|NA|13|TRBV20-1
TGCAGTGCTCCCGGTGATGGCACAGATACGCAGTATTTT
CSAPGDGTDTQYF
>few|TRBJ1-2|TRBD1|14|TRBV27
TGTGCCAGCAGTTTCGGACAGGGAGCCTATGGCTACACCTTC
CASSFGQGAYGYTF
>many|TRBJ2-1|TRBD2|14|TRBV7-9
TGTGCCAGCAGCCGCGGGGGAACCTACAATGAGCAGTTCTTC
CASSRGGTYNEQFF
>many|TRBJ1-2|TRBD1|14|TRBV6-2/TRBV6-3
TGTGCCAGCAGGTTGACAGGGAAGGCCTATGGCTACACCTTC
CASRLTGKAYGYTF
>few|TRBJ2-3|TRBD1|16|TRBV6-1
TGTGCCAGCAGTGTTCCGGGGACAGCTAGCACAGATACGCAGTATTTT
CASSVPGTASTDTQYF
>NA|TRBJ2-2|TRBD2|15|TRBV3-1
TGTGCCAGCAGCCGGACTAGCGGAAACACCGGGGAGCTGTTTTTT
CASSRTSGNTGELFF
>NA|TRBJ2-2|NA|14|TRBV11-3
TGTGCCAGCAGCTTAAGACGGGACACCGGGGAGCTGTTTTTT
CASSLRRDTGELFF
>NA|TRBJ2-3|TRBD1|16|TRBV24-1
TGTGCCACCAGAGCGGACAGGGGGAAGGGCACAGATACGCAGTATTTT
CATRADRGKGTDTQYF
>few|TRBJ2-5|NA|14|TRBV11-2
TGTGCCAGCAGCTTAGTATGGATACAAGAGACCCAGTACTTC
CASSLVWIQETQYF
>NA|TRBJ1-1|NA|14|TRBV11-2
TGTGCCAGCAGCTTACGGGGGGGGACCACTGAAGCTTTCTTT
CASSLRGGTTEAFF
>NA|TRBJ2-7|TRBD1|15|TRBV5-1
TGCGCCAGCAGAACCGGGACAGGGGGCCCCCACGAGCAGTACTTC
CASRTGTGGPHEQYF
>NA|TRBJ1-2|NA|16|TRBV10-3
TGTGCCATCAGGCCGAATAGGGGGGATGGAGACTATGGCTACACCTTC
CAIRPNRGDGDYGYTF
>few|TRBJ2-2|NA|16|TRBV9
TGTGCCAGCAGCGTGGGGGGCACACCTGACACCGGGGAGCTGTTTTTT
CASSVGGTPDTGELFF
>few|TRBJ1-1|TRBD1|14|TRBV20-1
TGCAGTGCTCCCTCCAGGGGGAGGAACACTGAAGCTTTCTTT
CSAPSRGRNTEAFF
>few|TRBJ2-3|NA|16|TRBV10-3
TGTGCCATCAGTGATGGTGGGGGCACTGGCACAGATACGCAGTATTTT
CAISDGGGTGTDTQYF
>NA|TRBJ1-2|TRBD1|14|TRBV19
TGTGCCAGTAGTATAACAGGGGCTAACTATGGCTACACCTTC
CASSITGANYGYTF
>many|TRBJ2-3|TRBD2|16|TRBV5-1
TGCGCCAGCAGCTTGGTCACGGGAGGCCCCACAGATACGCAGTATTTT
CASSLVTGGPTDTQYF
>few|TRBJ1-1|NA|11|TRBV6-1
TGTGCCAGCACCCTCGAAGTAGAAGTTTTCTTT
CASTLEVEVFF
>few|TRBJ1-6|TRBD1|12|TRBV20-1
TGCAGTGCGGAAGACAGGGATTCACCCCTCCACTTT
CSAEDRDSPLHF
>few|TRBJ2-1|NA|14|TRBV12-5
TGTGCTAGTGGTTTGAGCGCCGGTTACAATGAGCAGTTCTTC
CASGLSAGYNEQFF
>few|TRBJ2-7|NA|17|TRBV5-6
TGTGCCAGCAGCCCGAGCCGTATCTCGGGGGCGTACTACGAGCAGTACTTC
CASSPSRISGAYYEQYF
>few|TRBJ1-4|NA|13|TRBV7-9
TGTGCCAGCAGCCCGTCCGGTAATGAAAAACTGTTTTTT
CASSPSGNEKLFF
>NA|TRBJ1-2|NA|15|TRBV18
TGTGCCAGCTCTATATCCCGCGGATTAGGGTATGGCTACACCTTC
CASSISRGLGYGYTF
>few|TRBJ1-1|NA|10|TRBV20-1
TGCAGTGCTAACGGACCTGAAGCTTTCTTT
CSANGPEAFF
>NA|TRBJ2-1|NA|14|TRBV20-1
TGCAGTGTCCCTGGGTATGGCTCCTACAATGAGCAGTTCTTC
CSVPGYGSYNEQFF
>few|TRBJ1-1|NA|11|TRBV10-3
TGTGCCATCAGTGAAAGCACTGAAGCTTTCTTT
CAISESTEAFF
>few|TRBJ1-1|NA|13|TRBV20-1
TGCAGTGCCAGACGGCAGTCGAACACTGAAGCTTTCTTT
CSARRQSNTEAFF
>many|TRBJ2-1|TRBD1|13|TRBV6-4
TGTGCCAGCAGTAGGGGGCCTGGGAATGAGCAGTTCTTC
CASSRGPGNEQFF
>many|TRBJ2-7|TRBD1|13|TRBV13
TGTGCCAGCAGCCCTCGGACAGGCCGCGAGCAGTACTTC
CASSPRTGREQYF
>many|TRBJ1-2|TRBD1|14|TRBV11-2
TGTGCCAGCAGCTCTCAGGGGGCAAACTATGGCTACACCTTC
CASSSQGANYGYTF
>few|TRBJ2-7|TRBD1|14|TRBV7-8
TGTGCCAGCAGCTTAACAGGGGGCGCTTACGAGCAGTACTTC
CASSLTGGAYEQYF
>many|TRBJ1-1|NA|14|TRBV12-3/TRBV12-4
TGTGCCAGCACCCAAAGGACGTCCCGGACTGAAGCTTTCTTT
CASTQRTSRTEAFF
>many|TRBJ2-3|NA|11|TRBV12-3/TRBV12-4
TGTGCCAGCAGCTTAACAGATACGCAGTATTTT
CASSLTDTQYF
>few|TRBJ2-3|TRBD1|15|TRBV12-3/TRBV12-4
TGTGCCAGCAGCCAAGACAGGGGGCATACAGATACGCAGTATTTT
CASSQDRGHTDTQYF
>NA|TRBJ1-2|NA|13|TRBV12-3/TRBV12-4
TGTGCCAGCAGTTTAGGACAGGACCATGGCTACACCTTC
CASSLGQDHGYTF
>NA|TRBJ2-3|NA|14|TRBV3-1
TGTGCCAGCAGCCAAGACGCCAGCACAGATACGCAGTATTTT
CASSQDASTDTQYF
>NA|TRBJ2-3|NA|16|TRBV14
TGTGCCAGCAGCCCGACAGAACTTTCTGTCACAGATACGCAGTATTTT
CASSPTELSVTDTQYF
>NA|TRBJ1-2|TRBD1|15|TRBV19
TGTGCCAGTACCCTCAAGGGGGACAGCATCTATGGCTTCACCTTC
CASTLKGDSIYGFTF
>many|TRBJ1-6|NA|15|TRBV6-6
TGTGCCAGCAGTTCGACAAGGATAGATAATTCACCCCTCCACTTT
CASSSTRIDNSPLHF
>NA|TRBJ2-1|TRBD1|15|TRBV7-2
TGTGCCAGCAGTTCAGACAGGGCGACGAACAATGAGCAGTTCTTC
CASSSDRATNNEQFF
>few|TRBJ2-7|NA|13|TRBV14
TGTGCCAGCAGCCAAGATACGTACAAAGAGCAGTACTTC
CASSQDTYKEQYF